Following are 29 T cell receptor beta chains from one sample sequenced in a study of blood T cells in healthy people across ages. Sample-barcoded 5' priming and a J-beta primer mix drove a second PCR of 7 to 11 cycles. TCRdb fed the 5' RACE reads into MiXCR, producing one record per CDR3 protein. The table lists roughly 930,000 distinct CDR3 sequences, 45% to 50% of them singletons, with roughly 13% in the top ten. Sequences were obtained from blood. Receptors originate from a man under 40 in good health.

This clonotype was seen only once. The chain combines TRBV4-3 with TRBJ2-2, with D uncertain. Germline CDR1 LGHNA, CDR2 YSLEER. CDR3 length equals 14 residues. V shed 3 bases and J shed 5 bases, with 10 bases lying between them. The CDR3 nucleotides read TGCGCCAGCAGCCAGGACGGCCGGACCGGGGAGCTGTTTTTT. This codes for CASSQDGRTGELFF.

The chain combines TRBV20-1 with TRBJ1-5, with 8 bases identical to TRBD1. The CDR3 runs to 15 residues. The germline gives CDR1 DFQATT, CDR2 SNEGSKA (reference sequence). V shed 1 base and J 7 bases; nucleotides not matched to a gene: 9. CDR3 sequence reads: CSARAGTGNGQPQHF. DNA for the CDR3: TGCAGTGCTAGAGCCGGGACAGGAAACGGCCAGCCCCAGCATTTT.

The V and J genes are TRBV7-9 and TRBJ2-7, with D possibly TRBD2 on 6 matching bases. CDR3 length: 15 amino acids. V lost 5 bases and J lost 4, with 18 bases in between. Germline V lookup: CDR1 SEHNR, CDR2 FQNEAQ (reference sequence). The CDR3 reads CASSAGTVKSYEQYF. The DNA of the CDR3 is TGTGCCAGCAGCGCGGGGACGGTGAAAAGTTACGAGCAGTACTTC.

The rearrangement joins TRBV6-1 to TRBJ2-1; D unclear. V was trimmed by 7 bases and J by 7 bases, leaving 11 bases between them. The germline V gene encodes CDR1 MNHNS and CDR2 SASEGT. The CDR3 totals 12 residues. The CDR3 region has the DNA TGTGCCAGCACTTTTTGGGTAAATGAGCAGTTCTTC. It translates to CASTFWVNEQFF.

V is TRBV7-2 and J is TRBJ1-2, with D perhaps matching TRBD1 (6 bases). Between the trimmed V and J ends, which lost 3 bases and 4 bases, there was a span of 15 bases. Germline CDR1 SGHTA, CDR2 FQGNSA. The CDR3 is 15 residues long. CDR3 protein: CASSFTQQGTYGYTF. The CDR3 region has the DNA TGTGCCAGCAGCTTTACCCAGCAGGGGACCTATGGCTACACCTTC.

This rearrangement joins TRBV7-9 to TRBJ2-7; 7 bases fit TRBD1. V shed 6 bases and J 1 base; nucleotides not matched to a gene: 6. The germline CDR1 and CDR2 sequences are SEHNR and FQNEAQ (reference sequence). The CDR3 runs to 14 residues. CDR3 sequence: CASSWTGASYEQYF. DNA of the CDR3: TGTGCCAGCAGTTGGACAGGCGCTTCCTACGAGCAGTACTTC.

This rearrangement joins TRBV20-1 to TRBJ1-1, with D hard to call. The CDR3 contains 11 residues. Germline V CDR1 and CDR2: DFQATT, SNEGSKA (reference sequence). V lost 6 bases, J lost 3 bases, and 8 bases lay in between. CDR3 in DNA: TGCAGTGCCCTCTTAGACACTGAAGCTTTCTTT. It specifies CSALLDTEAFF.

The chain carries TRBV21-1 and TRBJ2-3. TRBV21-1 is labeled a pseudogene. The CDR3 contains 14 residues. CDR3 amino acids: CASSETLLGDTQYF. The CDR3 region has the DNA TGTGCCAGCAGCGAAACACTACTGGGAGATACGCAGTATTTT.

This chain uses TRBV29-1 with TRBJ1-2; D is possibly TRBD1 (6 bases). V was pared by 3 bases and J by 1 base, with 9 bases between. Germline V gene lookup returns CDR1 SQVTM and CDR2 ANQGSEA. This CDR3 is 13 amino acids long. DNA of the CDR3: TGCAGCGTTGACGGCAGGGGTAACTATGGCTACACCTTC. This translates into CSVDGRGNYGYTF.

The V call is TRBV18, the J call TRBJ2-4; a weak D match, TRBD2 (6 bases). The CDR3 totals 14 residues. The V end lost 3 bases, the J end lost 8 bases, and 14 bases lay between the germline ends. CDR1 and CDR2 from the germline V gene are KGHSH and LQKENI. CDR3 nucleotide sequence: TGTGCCAGCTCACCTTGGGGGGAGCTGGACATTCAGTACTTC. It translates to CASSPWGELDIQYF.

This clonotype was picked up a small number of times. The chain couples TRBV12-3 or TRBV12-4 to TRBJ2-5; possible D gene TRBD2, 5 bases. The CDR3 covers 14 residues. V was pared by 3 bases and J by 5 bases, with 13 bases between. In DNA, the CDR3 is TGTGCCAGCAGTTTGGGCCCGAGAGGGGAGACCCAGTACTTC. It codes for CASSLGPRGETQYF.

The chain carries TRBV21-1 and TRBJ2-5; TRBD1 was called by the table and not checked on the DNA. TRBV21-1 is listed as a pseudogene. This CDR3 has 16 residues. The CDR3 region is CASSPIHRENRETQYF. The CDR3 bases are TGTGCCAGCAGCCCGATTCACAGGGAGAATAGGGAGACCCAGTACTTC.

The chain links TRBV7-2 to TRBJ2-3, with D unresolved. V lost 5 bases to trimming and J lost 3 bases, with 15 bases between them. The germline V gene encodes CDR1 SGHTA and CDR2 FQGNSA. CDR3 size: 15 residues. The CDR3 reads CASSRRIDETDTQYF. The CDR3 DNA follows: TGTGCCAGCAGCCGCCGGATTGATGAGACAGATACGCAGTATTTT.

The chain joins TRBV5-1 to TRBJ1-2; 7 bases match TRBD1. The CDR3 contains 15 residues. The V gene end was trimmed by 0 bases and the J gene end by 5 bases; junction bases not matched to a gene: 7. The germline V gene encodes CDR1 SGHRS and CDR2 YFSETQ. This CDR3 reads CASSLEAGGFYGYTF. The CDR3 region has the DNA TGCGCCAGCAGCTTGGAGGCAGGGGGTTTTTATGGCTACACCTTC.

The CDR3 reads CSAPLGTYNSPLHF. In nucleotides, the CDR3 is TGCAGTGCCCCCCTCGGAACTTATAATTCACCCCTCCACTTT. The chain recombines TRBV20-1 with TRBJ1-6, with D uncertain. This CDR3 is built from 14 residues. Per the germline V gene, CDR1 is DFQATT and CDR2 is SNEGSKA (reference sequence). Trimming took off 6 bases at V and 4 bases at J, with 13 bases between the two ends.

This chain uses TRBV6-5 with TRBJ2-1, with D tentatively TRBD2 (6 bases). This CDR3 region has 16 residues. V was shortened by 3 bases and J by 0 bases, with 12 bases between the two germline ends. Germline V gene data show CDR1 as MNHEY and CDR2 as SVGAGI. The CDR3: CASSYGGASSYNEQFF. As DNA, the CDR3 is TGTGCCAGCAGTTATGGCGGGGCTAGCTCCTACAATGAGCAGTTCTTC.

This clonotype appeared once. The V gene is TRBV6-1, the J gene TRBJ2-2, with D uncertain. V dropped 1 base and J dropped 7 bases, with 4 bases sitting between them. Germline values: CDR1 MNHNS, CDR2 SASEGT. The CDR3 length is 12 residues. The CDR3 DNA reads TGTGCCAGCAGTGAAGACGGCGGGGAGCTGTTTTTT. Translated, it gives CASSEDGGELFF.

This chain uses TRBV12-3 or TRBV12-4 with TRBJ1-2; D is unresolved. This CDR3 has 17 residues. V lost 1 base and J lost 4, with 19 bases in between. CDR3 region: CASSLVPSSSSGYGYTF. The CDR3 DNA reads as TGTGCCAGCAGTTTAGTGCCCTCAAGTAGCTCGGGCTATGGCTACACCTTC.

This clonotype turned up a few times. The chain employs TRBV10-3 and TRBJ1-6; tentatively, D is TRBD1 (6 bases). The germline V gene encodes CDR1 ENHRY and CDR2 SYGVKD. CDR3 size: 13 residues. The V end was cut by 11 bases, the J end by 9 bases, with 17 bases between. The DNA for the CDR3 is TGTGCCGCCACGGGAGGAGGGGGTTCACCCCTCCACTTT. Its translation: CAATGGGGSPLHF.

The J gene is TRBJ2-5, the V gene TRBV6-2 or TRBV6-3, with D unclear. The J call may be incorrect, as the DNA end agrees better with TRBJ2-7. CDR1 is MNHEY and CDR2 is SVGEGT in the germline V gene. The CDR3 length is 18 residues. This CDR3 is CASSYKRRVGLSSYEQYF. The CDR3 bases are TGTGCCAGCAGTTACAAGAGACGGGTTGGGTTGTCCAGCTACGAGCAGTACTTC.

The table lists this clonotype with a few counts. The CDR3 region is CASSTPGPGEQYF. For the CDR3, the DNA is TGTGCCAGCAGTACCCCGGGACCCGGCGAGCAGTACTTC. The rearrangement joins TRBV7-9 to TRBJ2-7; D possibly uses TRBD1 or TRBD2 (5 bases each). V lost 6 bases, J lost 6 bases, and 15 bases lay in between. The CDR3 runs to 13 residues. Germline V CDR1 and CDR2: SEHNR, FQNEAQ (reference sequence).

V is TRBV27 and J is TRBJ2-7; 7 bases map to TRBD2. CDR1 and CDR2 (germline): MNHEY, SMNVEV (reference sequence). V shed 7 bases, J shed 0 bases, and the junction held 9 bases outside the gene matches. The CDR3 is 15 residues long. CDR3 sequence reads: CASTTRRESSYEQYF. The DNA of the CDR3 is TGTGCCAGCACCACCCGGCGGGAGTCCTCCTACGAGCAGTACTTC.

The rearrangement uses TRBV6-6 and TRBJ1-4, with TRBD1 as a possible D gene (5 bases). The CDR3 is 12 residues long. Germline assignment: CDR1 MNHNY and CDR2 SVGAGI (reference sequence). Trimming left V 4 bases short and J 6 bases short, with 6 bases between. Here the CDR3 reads CASSWGHEKLFF. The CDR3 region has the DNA TGTGCCAGCAGTTGGGGCCATGAAAAACTGTTTTTT.

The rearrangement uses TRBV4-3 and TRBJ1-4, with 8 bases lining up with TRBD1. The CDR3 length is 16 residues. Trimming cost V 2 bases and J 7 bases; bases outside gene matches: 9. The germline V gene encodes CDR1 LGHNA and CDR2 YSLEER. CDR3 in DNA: TGCGCCAGCAGCCAAAACCGAATGGACAGGGCTGAAAAACTGTTTTTT. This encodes CASSQNRMDRAEKLFF.

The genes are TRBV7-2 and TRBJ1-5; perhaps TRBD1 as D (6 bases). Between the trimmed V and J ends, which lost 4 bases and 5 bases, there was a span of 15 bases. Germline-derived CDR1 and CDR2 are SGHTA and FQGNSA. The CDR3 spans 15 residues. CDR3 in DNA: TGTGCCAGCAGCTCCGGACAGCGTGGCGATCAGCCCCAGCATTTT. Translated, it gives CASSSGQRGDQPQHF. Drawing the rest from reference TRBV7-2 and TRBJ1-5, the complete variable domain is GAGVSQSPSNKVTEKGKDVELRCDPISGHTALYWYRQSLGQGLEFLIYFQGNSAPDKSGLPSDRFSAERTGGSVSTLTIQRTQQEDSAVYLCASSSGQRGDQPQHFGDGTRLSIL.

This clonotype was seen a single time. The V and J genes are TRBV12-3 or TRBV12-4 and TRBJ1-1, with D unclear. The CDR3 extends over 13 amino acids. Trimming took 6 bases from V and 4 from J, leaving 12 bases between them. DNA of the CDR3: TGTGCCAGCAGAATGGGCCCGGGCACTGAAGCTTTCTTT. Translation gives CASRMGPGTEAFF.

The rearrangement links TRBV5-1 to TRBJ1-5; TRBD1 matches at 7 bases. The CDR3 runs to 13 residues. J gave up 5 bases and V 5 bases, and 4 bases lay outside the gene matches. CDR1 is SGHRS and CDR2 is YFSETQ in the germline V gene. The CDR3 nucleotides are TGCGCCAGCAGTGATGACAGGGATCAGCCCCAGCATTTT. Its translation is CASSDDRDQPQHF.

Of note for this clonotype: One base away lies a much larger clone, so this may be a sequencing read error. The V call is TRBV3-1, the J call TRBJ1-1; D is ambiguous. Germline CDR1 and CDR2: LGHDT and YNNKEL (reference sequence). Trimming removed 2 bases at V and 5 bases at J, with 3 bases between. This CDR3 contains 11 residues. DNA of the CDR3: TGTGCCAGCAGCCAAACGACTGAAGCTTTCTTT. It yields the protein CASSQTTEAFF.

CDR3 DNA sequence: TGTGCCAGCAGGAGTACGGCCGGGACAGGGTCCTATGGCTACACCTTC. The encoded protein is CASRSTAGTGSYGYTF. This chain connects TRBV12-3 or TRBV12-4 to TRBJ1-2; TRBD1 matches at 9 bases. The CDR3 covers 16 residues. V was pared by 6 bases and J by 4 bases, with 12 bases of the junction left unmatched.